This TCR beta chain is from a study of control samples from healthy donors and cancer patients (dated by TCRdb to 2020 to 2022). In regard to this clone: It has no known antigen specificity. No qualities accompany the bases; no much larger clone lies one base away.

The receptor library was made with the immunoSEQ multiplex PCR assay. TCRdb's version of the immuneACCESS table is confined to in-frame rearrangements and falls short of the full clone set. An unresolved V gene accounts for under half of the shortfall where checked; the remainder is of unknown origin. The sample records 17,000 or so clones, approximately 88% of which are singletons. Together, the top ten hold under 35% of the sample. The CDR3 sequence holds 15 residues, the cysteine and phenylalanine included. The entry retains the CDR3 DNA only, 45 bases that are in frame from base 1. V lost 4 bases and J lost 8 bases, and the count of bases not matched to a germline gene is 6. CDR1 MDHEN and CDR2 SYDVKM are derived from the germline V gene.

Recombination connected TRBV28 to TRBJ1-6; 9 central nucleotides agree with TRBD1. Material for sequencing was PBMCs. This sequence originates from a man aged 55-75 years with head and neck cancer. The encoded CDR3 is CASSSGTGRDSPLHF. The DNA reads as follows: TGTGCCAGCAGTTCGGGGACAGGGAGGGATTCACCCCTCCACTTT.